This T cell receptor (beta chain) stems from a study of T cell responses to AZD1222 COVID-19 vaccine (dated by TCRdb to the early 2020s). Concerning the study at large: A total of 240 or so trial participants underwent TCR sequencing, of whom roughly 210 had received two doses of AZD1222 and around 25 had received two doses of the MenACWY control vaccine. Trial participants were enrolled into age subgroups of 18-55, 56-69 and 70-plus years, which contained approximately 150, 28 and 58 TCR-sequenced participants, respectively. General study outcomes and caveats: After two AZD1222 doses, both the breadth and the depth of spike-specific TCRs were significantly higher than at day 0 and than in MenACWY recipients. Vaccine-associated CD4 TCRs spanned the whole spike protein, with dominant responses in regions 160-218 and 743-854. Conclusions about previously exposed vaccinees are limited because only six or seven AZD1222 recipients were SARS-CoV-2 seropositive at baseline. Because no day 14 peak-response samples were available, the repertoires could be characterized only after the peak T cell response. The 56-69-year group was small, and its depth increase did not reach significance, likely because of low power. Participants were mostly white British and included more females than males, and it was suggested by the authors that clonal diversity may have been underestimated. Reportedly, close to half of the unique spike-specific TCRs recognized epitopes lying outside the regions that are mutated in the B.1.351 and B.1.1.7 variants.

The CDR3 regions of human TCRbeta chains were analyzed by immunosequencing. Concerning the study's data processing: TCRs in the repertoires were compared against a reference library of SARS-CoV-2-specific TCRs that had been generated with the MIRA antigen-specificity platform. Breadth meant the fraction of unique TCRs that were SARS-CoV-2-associated, whereas depth meant the fraction of total T cells that were SARS-CoV-2-associated. Using the MIRA data, each spike-specific TCR was mapped to the spike region that the TCR reacts to and placed in a CD4 or CD8 class. Log10-transformed breadth and depth values were compared by one-way ANOVA with Sidak's multiple comparisons tests. What TCRdb holds here is the immuneACCESS table cut down to in-frame rearrangements. Part of the clones is not present; checked against another copy, under half of the missing clones reflect an unresolved V gene, and the others are unexplained. D and trimming were read from the DNA, whereas the V and J calls and clone size are those reported in that table. Across this sample there are 83,000 or so clones, with 85% to 95% seen only once. Of the sample, approximately 30% is held by the ten largest clones.

Points on this clone: It lacks a known antigen. It has no much larger one-base neighbor in the sample; base qualities were not kept.

In the germline V gene, CDR1 corresponds to MGHRA and CDR2 to YSYEKL. The CDR3 spans 13 residues, from the cysteine through the phenylalanine. Left in the record is the CDR3 DNA by itself, 39 bases read in frame from the first base. The V end loses 7 bases and the J end loses 1 base, and a stretch of 10 bases separates them. The label giving this sample's time point can be read as: about 28 days (+/-7) after the second vaccine dose. AZD1222 recipients given second doses at about 4 weeks or at about 12 weeks were pooled, since spike-specific TCR depth and breadth were not found to differ between the two schedules. The vaccinee samples were drawn from two UK trials, COV001 and COV002, one of which was a single-blind randomized controlled phase 2/3 trial testing AZD1222 (ChAdOx1 nCoV-19) in healthy adults. For TCRbeta chain sequencing, PBMC samples from trial participants were taken at day 0 and at day 28 after the second dose.

The chain links TRBV4-1 with TRBJ1-1, with no confidently assigned D gene. The receptor was isolated from an adult who received the AZD1222 COVID-19 vaccine. This material consisted of peripheral blood, taken 28 days after the second AZD1222 dose. The CDR3: CASTARTNTEAFF. The nucleotide sequence reads as follows: TGCGCCAGCACCGCACGGACGAACACTGAAGCTTTCTTT.